Shown below are 23 T cell receptor beta chains from a single sample sequenced in a study of T cells after posttransplantation cyclophosphamide. The protocol was immunoSEQ multiplex PCR, while the TCRdb copy is restricted to in-frame clones and leaves out a portion. The sample lists about 1,500 clones; approximately 97% were seen once. The sample taken for sequencing was naive CD8+ T cells sorted from PBMCs. Receptors were obtained from a woman aged 60 to 75 in good health, CMV-negative, and a related stem cell transplant donor.

J is TRBJ1-1 and V is TRBV10-3, with D maybe TRBD1 (5 bases). V shed 0 bases and J shed 8 bases, with 10 bases lying between them. The CDR3 totals 13 residues. Germline assignment: CDR1 ENHRY and CDR2 SYGVKD. CDR3 region: CAISESWGQEAFF. DNA for the CDR3: TGTGCCATCAGTGAGTCTTGGGGCCAAGAAGCTTTCTTT.

The J gene is TRBJ2-2, the V gene TRBV19; 7 bases map to TRBD2. The CDR3 extends over 16 amino acids. The trim removed 1 base at V and 4 bases at J, leaving 6 bases unmatched. Germline V gene sequence: CDR1 LNHDA, CDR2 SQIVND (reference sequence). The CDR3 region has the DNA TGTGCCAGTAGTATAGGGGGGGGGACGGTCACCGGGGAGCTGTTTTTT. Protein: CASSIGGGTVTGELFF.

In DNA form, the CDR3 reads TGCAGTGCTCACCTGGCGACCCAGTACTTC. This gives the protein CSAHLATQYF. V and J are TRBV20-1 and TRBJ2-5; D is ambiguous. CDR3 size: 10 residues. V was cut by 5 bases and J by 7 bases, with 8 bases left in between. Germline V gene data show CDR1 as DFQATT and CDR2 as SNEGSKA (reference sequence).

This chain connects TRBV7-2 to TRBJ1-1, with 8 nucleotides matching TRBD1. The CDR3 is 17 amino acids. In germline, CDR1 is SGHTA, CDR2 FQGNSA. After removal of 3 bases from V and 0 bases from J, the junction contained 9 bases not matched to a gene. The CDR3 loop reads CASSLPWTGTLNTEAFF. The DNA of the CDR3 is TGTGCCAGCAGCTTGCCCTGGACAGGGACCTTGAACACTGAAGCTTTCTTT.

The rearrangement links TRBV14 to TRBJ2-2, with 8 positions matching TRBD2. The CDR3 is 15 residues long. Unmatched junction bases numbered 3, after V lost 0 bases and J lost 6 bases. Germline CDR1 SGHDN, CDR2 FVKESK. The CDR3 spells CASSQEAGASGELFF. CDR3 nucleotides: TGTGCCAGCAGCCAAGAAGCGGGGGCTTCCGGGGAGCTGTTTTTT.

This sequence joins TRBV6-6 and TRBJ1-2; the match to TRBD1 covers 7 bases. Germline V gene sequence: CDR1 MNHNY, CDR2 SVGAGI (reference sequence). The V segment lost 7 bases and the J segment 2 bases; nucleotides outside the gene matches: 10. The length of the CDR3 is 15 residues. CDR3 nucleotides: TGTGCCAGCACCGAGGGGACAGCGGAAAACTATGGCTACACCTTC. It specifies CASTEGTAENYGYTF.

This rearrangement joins TRBV9 to TRBJ2-1; TRBD2 matches at 9 bases. V was pared by 0 bases and J by 2 bases, with 9 bases of the junction left unmatched. CDR1 and CDR2 from the germline V gene are SGDLS and YYNGEE. The CDR3 extends over 18 amino acids. CDR3 protein: CASSVGAGGPGPYNEQFF. The CDR3 DNA reads TGTGCCAGCAGCGTAGGGGCGGGGGGGCCGGGACCCTACAATGAGCAGTTCTTC.

DNA of the CDR3: TGTGCCAGCAGCTTAGGACTAGCGGGAGGGTGGTACGAGCAGTACTTC. As protein: CASSLGLAGGWYEQYF. The chain employs TRBV7-8 and TRBJ2-7, with 14 bases that match TRBD2. The CDR3 runs 16 residues. The V gene end was trimmed by 1 base and the J gene end by 4 bases; junction bases not matched to a gene: 3. Germline V gene data show CDR1 as SGHVS and CDR2 as FQNEAQ.

The chain recombines TRBV9 with TRBJ2-1; the match to TRBD1 covers 7 bases. Per the germline V gene, CDR1 is SGDLS and CDR2 is YYNGEE. This CDR3 spans 16 amino acids. The V segment lost 0 bases and the J segment 0 bases; nucleotides outside the gene matches: 3. This CDR3 reads CASSVGTGSSYNEQFF. The CDR3 bases are TGTGCCAGCAGCGTAGGGACAGGATCCTCCTACAATGAGCAGTTCTTC.

The V and J genes are TRBV9 and TRBJ2-1; TRBD2 aligns across 8 bases. CDR1 is SGDLS and CDR2 is YYNGEE in the germline V gene. The CDR3 has 16 amino acids. The ends lost 3 bases at V and 7 bases at J; junction bases unmatched: 12. For the CDR3, the DNA is TGTGCCAGCAGCGCTTTTACTAGCGGAGAGAGGAATGAGCAGTTCTTC. This gives the protein CASSAFTSGERNEQFF.

The V gene is TRBV4-2, the J gene TRBJ2-4; the D gene is possibly TRBD2 (6 bases). Trimming removed 4 bases from V and 0 bases from J, with 16 bases in between. Germline V CDR1 and CDR2: LGHNA, YNFKEQ. The CDR3 is 17 amino acids. DNA for the CDR3: TGTGCCAGCAGCCGGTTGCGGGACCCAGAAGCCAAAAACATTCAGTACTTC. It translates to CASSRLRDPEAKNIQYF.

This chain links TRBV27 with TRBJ2-7; possibly TRBD1 for D (6 bases). CDR3 length equals 14 residues. Trimming took off 0 bases at V and 2 bases at J, with 8 bases between the two ends. From germline, CDR1 is MNHEY and CDR2 SMNVEV (reference sequence). Here the CDR3 reads CASSLSRTAYEQYF. The CDR3 coding sequence is TGTGCCAGCAGTTTATCGAGGACAGCCTACGAGCAGTACTTC.

The gene calls are TRBV10-3 and TRBJ2-7; D is undetermined. Germline V gene sequence: CDR1 ENHRY, CDR2 SYGVKD. The CDR3 covers 12 residues. The V end was cut by 6 bases, the J end by 0 bases, with 6 bases between. In DNA form, the CDR3 reads TGTGCCATCAGGGGCAACTCCTACGAGCAGTACGTC. Amino acids: CAIRGNSYEQYV.

V is TRBV28 and J is TRBJ1-1; 7 nucleotides line up with TRBD1. Germline trimming cut 6 bases from V and 3 bases from J; bases unmatched to any gene: 4. From germline, CDR1 is MDHEN and CDR2 SYDVKM. This CDR3 contains 13 residues. CDR3 bases: TGTGCCAGCAGCCGACAGGGTTACACTGAAGCTTTCTTT. It is translated as CASSRQGYTEAFF.

This chain joins TRBV11-2 and TRBJ2-4; D possibly corresponds to TRBD1 (5 bases). Germline CDR1 SGHAT, CDR2 FQNNGV. The V end lost 5 bases, the J end lost 7 bases, and 24 bases lay between the germline ends. This CDR3 has 17 amino acids. The CDR3 DNA reads as TGTGCCAGCAGCACCTCGGGTCCTTCAGGGTCGATGAACATTCAGTACTTC. Its translation is CASSTSGPSGSMNIQYF.

Here the CDR3 reads CASSLSGSTYEQYF. CDR3 sequence (DNA): TGTGCCAGCAGTTTGAGCGGGTCTACTTACGAGCAGTACTTC. The V and J genes are TRBV6-5 and TRBJ2-7; weak D call: TRBD2 (6 bases). Germline-derived CDR1 and CDR2 are MNHEY and SVGAGI. Trimming removed 4 bases from V and 4 bases from J, with 14 bases in between. This CDR3 spans 14 amino acids.

The chain recombines TRBV27 with TRBJ1-5; D is perhaps TRBD1 (6 bases). V was pared by 4 bases and J by 7 bases, with 11 bases between. The CDR3 runs to 13 residues. Per germline, CDR1 MNHEY and CDR2 SMNVEV (reference sequence). In DNA form, the CDR3 reads TGTGCCAGCAGTTGGACAGTGAGGCAGCCCCAGCATTTT. Translation gives CASSWTVRQPQHF.

This chain connects TRBV7-9 to TRBJ2-1; tentative D call: TRBD1 (6 bases). The V end lost 1 base, the J end lost 3 bases, and 7 bases lay between the germline ends. The CDR3 loop spans 14 amino acids. Germline assignment: CDR1 SEHNR and CDR2 FQNEAQ (reference sequence). The CDR3, as DNA: TGTGCCAGCAGCTTAGAGGACAGCTACAATGAGCAGTTCTTC. Its translation: CASSLEDSYNEQFF.

This clone was counted a few times. The J gene is TRBJ1-3, the V gene TRBV10-3, with D perhaps matching TRBD1 (6 bases). Germline loops: CDR1 ENHRY, CDR2 SYGVKD. The CDR3 spans 14 residues. Trimming removed 8 bases at V and 8 bases at J, with 19 bases between. The CDR3 loop is CAILHLQGRDTIYF. CDR3 sequence (DNA): TGTGCCATCCTACACCTACAGGGTAGGGACACCATATATTTT.

The chain has TRBV28 and TRBJ1-5; 7 bases are a match to TRBD1. CDR1 and CDR2 (germline): MDHEN, SYDVKM. The CDR3 contains 15 residues. The J segment lost 1 base and the V segment lost 5 bases, leaving 5 bases of the junction unmatched. In nucleotides, the CDR3 is TGTGCCAGCAGTCACAGGGGATCGAGCAATCAGCCCCAGCATTTT. This sequence encodes CASSHRGSSNQPQHF. Full variable domain (remainder filled in from reference TRBV28 and TRBJ1-5): DVKVTQSSRYLVKRTGEKVFLECVQDMDHENMFWYRQDPGLGLRLIYFSYDVKMKEKGDIPEGYSVSREKKERFSLILESASTNQTSMYLCASSHRGSSNQPQHFGDGTRLSIL.

The J gene is TRBJ2-1, the V gene TRBV15, with 9 bases identical to TRBD1. The CDR3 totals 16 residues. CDR1 LNHNV and CDR2 YYDKDF come from the germline V gene (reference sequence). V shed 2 bases, J shed 4 bases, and the junction held 6 bases outside the gene matches. The CDR3: CATSRKPGQGYNEQFF. The CDR3 coding sequence is TGTGCCACCAGCAGAAAACCGGGACAGGGATACAATGAGCAGTTCTTC. Filled out from reference TRBV15 and TRBJ2-1, the complete variable domain reads DAMVIQNPRYQVTQFGKPVTLSCSQTLNHNVMYWYQQKSSQAPKLLFHYYDKDFNNEADTPDNFQSRRPNTSFCFLDIRSPGLGDTAMYLCATSRKPGQGYNEQFFGPGTRLTVL.

The chain links TRBV4-1 to TRBJ1-2; possibly TRBD1 for D (5 bases). The CDR3 totals 15 residues. Per germline, CDR1 MGHRA and CDR2 YSYEKL. V gave up 0 bases and J gave up 8 bases, with 16 bases separating them. The CDR3 spells CASSQDTGTLSGYTF. The CDR3 DNA reads TGCGCCAGCAGCCAAGATACGGGGACTCTCTCGGGCTACACCTTC.

This rearrangement joins TRBV4-3 to TRBJ2-3; D possibly corresponds to TRBD1 (6 bases). The CDR3 spans 14 residues. V lost 2 bases to trimming and J lost 5 bases, with 11 bases between them. Per germline, CDR1 LGHNA and CDR2 YSLEER. Here the CDR3 reads CASSQNRDEDTQYF. CDR3 bases: TGCGCCAGCAGCCAAAACAGGGACGAAGATACGCAGTATTTT.